These 17 T cell receptor beta chains originate from one sample sequenced in a study of early T cells in non-severe SARS-CoV-2 infection. TCRdb processed the 5' RACE reads anew with MiXCR; each CDR3 protein has one entry. The sample includes approximately 80,000 distinct CDR3 sequences, roughly 10% of them seen just once. The specimen comprised whole blood, sampled at baseline. The receptors shown here come from an adult who was a healthcare worker with PCR-confirmed SARS-CoV-2 infection or an uninfected control (not recorded which).

The sample holds many counts of this clonotype. V is TRBV12-3 or TRBV12-4 and J is TRBJ1-4, with TRBD1 identical over 7 bases. The CDR3 contains 15 residues. Trimming took 2 bases from V and 8 from J; bases not matched to a gene: 8. For the CDR3, the DNA is TGTGCCAGCAGTTTACGACAGGGCGTATACGAAAAACTGTTTTTT. Residues: CASSLRQGVYEKLFF.

This sequence joins TRBV15 and TRBJ2-3; D may be TRBD1 (6 bases). This CDR3 is 18 amino acids long. Trimming removed 1 base from V and 2 bases from J, with 19 bases in between. CDR1 is LNHNV and CDR2 is YYDKDF in the germline V gene (reference sequence). CDR3 residues: CATSRATRDTIDTDTQYF. For the CDR3, the DNA is TGTGCCACCAGCAGAGCGACCCGGGACACGATAGACACAGATACGCAGTATTTT.

The V gene is TRBV7-2, the J gene TRBJ2-3, with TRBD1 matching over 7 bases. CDR1 is SGHTA and CDR2 is FQGNSA in the germline V gene. This CDR3 has 16 residues. The junction had 9 bases not matched to a gene; V was cut back by 2 bases and J by 4 bases. The CDR3 DNA sequence: TGTGCCAGCAGCTTATATGGTGTAGGGGGCGCAGATACGCAGTATTTT. Protein product: CASSLYGVGGADTQYF.

The chain employs TRBV6-1 and TRBJ2-1, with TRBD2 identical over 10 bases. This CDR3 contains 14 residues. The germline V gene encodes CDR1 MNHNS and CDR2 SASEGT. J lost 9 bases, V lost 10 bases, and 12 bases had no gene match. This CDR3 is CATNILAGVREQFF. For the CDR3, the DNA is TGTGCCACCAACATCCTAGCGGGGGTGCGTGAGCAGTTCTTC.

The chain has TRBV9 and TRBJ2-1; D is perhaps TRBD1 (6 bases). The CDR3 runs to 16 residues. The V and J ends lost 5 bases and 2 bases respectively, with 17 bases between them. Looked up from germline, CDR1 is SGDLS and CDR2 is YYNGEE. The CDR3 loop is CASSGTGLGPYNEQFF. CDR3 bases: TGTGCCAGCAGTGGAACAGGGTTGGGGCCCTACAATGAGCAGTTCTTC.

This clonotype was seen at least ten times. The CDR3 loop is CASSPRTSGSSYEQYF. In nucleotides, the CDR3 is TGTGCCAGCAGCCCCCGGACTAGCGGATCCTCCTACGAGCAGTACTTC. The rearrangement links TRBV6-5 to TRBJ2-7; TRBD2 aligns across 10 bases. J was trimmed by 0 bases and V by 6 bases; bases with no gene match: 8. Germline CDR1 and CDR2: MNHEY and SVGAGI. The CDR3 has 16 residues.

In its sample, this clonotype was seen many times. V and J are TRBV6-5 and TRBJ2-1; D possibly uses TRBD1 or TRBD2 (6 bases each). The V gene's germline CDR1 is MNHEY and CDR2 SVGAGI. The CDR3 covers 11 residues. V lost 6 bases, J lost 10 bases, and 10 bases lay in between. CDR3 in amino acids: CASSQGGEQFF. In DNA, the CDR3 is TGTGCCAGCAGCCAAGGGGGGGAGCAGTTCTTC.

This clonotype is labeled medium-sized. The chain links TRBV29-1 to TRBJ2-7, with 7 bases matching TRBD1. Germline V CDR1 and CDR2: SQVTM, ANQGSEA. CDR3 length equals 16 residues. V was pared by 4 bases and J by 0 bases, with 12 bases of the junction left unmatched. The DNA of the CDR3 is TGCAGCGTTGGGGCCCCTCGACAGGGTACCTCCTACGAGCAGTACTTC. This codes for CSVGAPRQGTSYEQYF.

The chain joins TRBV5-8 to TRBJ2-3; D may correspond to TRBD1 or TRBD2 (6 bases each). Trimming removed 6 bases at V and 2 bases at J, with 13 bases between. Per the germline V gene, CDR1 is SGHTS and CDR2 is YDEGEE. There are 14 residues in the CDR3. The CDR3 coding sequence is TGTGCCAGCACCCACGGGGGCACCACAGATACGCAGTATTTT. This codes for CASTHGGTTDTQYF.

This clonotype was seen only a few times. V is TRBV6-6 and J is TRBJ2-7; D call uncertain. CDR3 length: 14 residues. Trimming removed 6 bases from V and 5 bases from J, with 17 bases in between. Germline V gene data show CDR1 as MNHNY and CDR2 as SVGAGI (reference sequence). This CDR3 is CASSSYVPRNEQYF. The CDR3 DNA follows: TGTGCCAGCAGCTCTTACGTCCCACGTAACGAGCAGTACTTC.

V gene TRBV24-1 combines with J gene TRBJ2-1; the D is unclear. Between the trimmed V and J ends, which lost 4 bases and 6 bases, there was a span of 9 bases. Germline CDR1 KGHDR, CDR2 SFDVKD. The CDR3 extends over 13 amino acids. The CDR3 nucleotides read TGTGCCACCAGTGACGGCAGTGTCAATGAGCAGTTCTTC. It codes for CATSDGSVNEQFF.

The chain joins TRBV6-5 to TRBJ1-1, with D unresolved. CDR3 length: 11 residues. Germline CDR1 MNHEY, CDR2 SVGAGI. V dropped 2 bases and J dropped 9 bases, with 7 bases sitting between them. CDR3 bases: TGTGCCAGCAGTTACGGGTCCAAAGCTTTCTTT. This encodes CASSYGSKAFF.

This clonotype has ten or more counts. The gene calls are TRBV6-2 or TRBV6-3 and TRBJ2-7, with D hard to call. CDR1 is MNHEY and CDR2 is SVGEGT in the germline V gene. The CDR3 is 13 amino acids. V was clipped by 0 bases and J by 1 base, with 4 bases between them. CDR3 region: CASSYSGSYEQYF. In DNA form, the CDR3 reads TGTGCCAGCAGTTACTCGGGGTCCTACGAGCAGTACTTC.

The table lists this clonotype with many counts. V gene TRBV3-1 combines with J gene TRBJ2-1; tentative D call: TRBD2 (6 bases). The V gene's germline CDR1 is LGHDT and CDR2 YNNKEL (reference sequence). The V end lost 4 bases, the J end lost 10 bases, and 11 bases lay between the germline ends. The CDR3 is made up of 12 amino acids. The CDR3 DNA follows: TGTGCCAGCAGCCGACGACTAGAAGAGCAGTTCTTC. Its protein is CASSRRLEEQFF.

This clonotype was seen a few times. The chain carries TRBV20-1 and TRBJ1-6; D may be TRBD1 (5 bases). V was pared by 2 bases and J by 0 bases, with 14 bases between. CDR1 is DFQATT, CDR2 SNEGSKA, per germline (reference sequence). This CDR3 is built from 17 residues. This chain's CDR3 is CSARPRGTSSYNSPLHF. CDR3 coding DNA: TGCAGTGCTAGACCTCGCGGGACCAGCTCCTATAATTCACCCCTCCACTTT.

J is TRBJ2-5 and V is TRBV29-1; D possibly uses TRBD1 or TRBD2 (5 bases each). The V end lost 7 bases, the J end lost 2 bases, and 11 bases lay between the germline ends. The CDR3 sequence is 12 residues long. Per the germline V gene, CDR1 is SQVTM and CDR2 is ANQGSEA. The CDR3 coding sequence is TGCAGCGGGGGACCAGGACAAGAGACCCAGTACTTC. Translation: CSGGPGQETQYF. Combining the CDR3 with reference TRBV29-1 and TRBJ2-5 gives the whole variable domain SAVISQKPSRDICQRGTSLTIQCQVDSQVTMMFWYRQQPGQSLTLIATANQGSEATYESGFVIDKFPISRPNLTFSTLTVSNMSPEDSSIYLCSGGPGQETQYFGPGTRLLVL.

V gene TRBV7-9 combines with J gene TRBJ2-1; D is undetermined. Germline CDR1 SEHNR, CDR2 FQNEAQ (reference sequence). This CDR3 region has 14 residues. The V and J ends lost 5 bases and 8 bases respectively, with 16 bases between them. CDR3 region: CASSQMVGFDEQFF. The DNA of the CDR3 is TGTGCCAGCAGCCAGATGGTCGGGTTTGATGAGCAGTTCTTC.